The clone carrying this TCR beta chain was recorded only once. What it recognizes is unknown. Healthy donors had no documented immune events, such as infections, while sampled. TCRdb keeps only in-frame clones here, not all; method: immunoSEQ multiplex PCR. The sample lists approximately 120,000 clones; around 89% were seen once. This record comes from a study of identifying expanded T cells in peripheral blood. General study points: Across healthy donors, higher total template counts meant significantly greater approximately two-week count variance.

With 3 bases removed from V and 2 bases from J, the gap between germline ends came to 9 bases. Germline loops: CDR1 MGHDK, CDR2 SYGVNS. The CDR3 spans 14 residues. The sequenced sample was blood. This receptor was obtained from a person between 18 and 69 years old in good health. The genes are TRBV25-1 and TRBJ2-3; D is uncertain. The CDR3 region has the DNA TGTGCCAGCAGTGACGGGCGGAACACAGATACGCAGTATTTT. Protein sequence: CASSDGRNTDTQYF.